The present TCR beta chain was sequenced within a study of regulatory T cells in long-lasting Graves disease. Across the whole study: Graves' patients who were just diagnosed had used antithyroid drugs for under 3 months. Points from the study as a whole: Repertoires from persistent disease leaned toward TRBV28, TRBJ1-2 and TRBJ2-5. New patients shared about 880 public clonotypes, fewer than the roughly 2,600 shared by persistent patients.

CDR1 SQVTM and CDR2 ANQGSEA come from the germline V gene. The CDR3 sequence is 14 residues long. This sample's time point: newly diagnosed GD, antithyroid drugs for less than 3 months. Making the TCR library involved RNA that had been extracted from PBMCs. Arm-PCR of CDR3 regions and iRepertoire HTBI primers were the basis on which TCR beta libraries were built. In the original analysis: Identified across the samples were fewer than 70 TRBV segments and more than twelve TRBJ segments. TCRdb fed the multiplex PCR reads into MiXCR, producing one record per CDR3 protein. TCRdb, rather than the study authors, made the V and J calls. The sample lists hundreds of thousands of distinct CDR3 sequences; 15% to 20% were seen once. This clonotype appeared many times. Its cognate antigen is unknown. The junction departs from germline at one end; a sequencing error may be responsible. Another study also made use of these data, one on T cells in Graves' hyperthyroidism and ophthalmopathy.

The sample here was peripheral blood mononuclear cells (PBMCs), taken at new diagnosis, from a patient treated with antithyroid drugs. This chain links TRBV29-1 with TRBJ2-7; the D is unclear. The sequence came from a woman aged 25-40 years with Graves disease. CDR3 loop: CSVGEVYSSSEQYF. The CDR3 DNA is TGCAGCGTTGGTGAAGTCTACTCCTCCTCCGAGCAGTACTTC.